The subject of this entry is one T cell receptor beta chain. Authors' methods: Using reference gene primer amplification, nucleated cell counts were estimated. Generated by immunoSEQ multiplex PCR, the TCRdb table keeps only in-frame clones and is missing some. The D gene and trimming were derived from the DNA, and the V and J assignments and clone size from that table. The table has 40,000 to 55,000 clones, 90% to 95% seen once. CDR3 length equals 11 residues. CDR1 MDHEN and CDR2 SYDVKM come from the germline V gene. V was pared by 8 bases and J by 5 bases, with 9 bases between. The data stem from a study of blood T cell repertoires in COVID-19. Turning to the study itself: Researchers got acute and convalescent COVID-19 samples from the United States, Italy and Spain. Nucleic acid was either cDNA or gDNA, and it came from T cells, B-cell-depleted T cells, or PBMCs.

The sequence came from a human donor in a cohort sampled during active COVID-19. Sequenced sample: peripheral blood. This rearrangement joins TRBV28 to TRBJ2-5, with D perhaps matching TRBD2 (6 bases). In DNA form, the CDR3 reads TGTGCCAGCGAGGGGAGGGAGACCCAGTACTTC. This sequence encodes CASEGRETQYF.